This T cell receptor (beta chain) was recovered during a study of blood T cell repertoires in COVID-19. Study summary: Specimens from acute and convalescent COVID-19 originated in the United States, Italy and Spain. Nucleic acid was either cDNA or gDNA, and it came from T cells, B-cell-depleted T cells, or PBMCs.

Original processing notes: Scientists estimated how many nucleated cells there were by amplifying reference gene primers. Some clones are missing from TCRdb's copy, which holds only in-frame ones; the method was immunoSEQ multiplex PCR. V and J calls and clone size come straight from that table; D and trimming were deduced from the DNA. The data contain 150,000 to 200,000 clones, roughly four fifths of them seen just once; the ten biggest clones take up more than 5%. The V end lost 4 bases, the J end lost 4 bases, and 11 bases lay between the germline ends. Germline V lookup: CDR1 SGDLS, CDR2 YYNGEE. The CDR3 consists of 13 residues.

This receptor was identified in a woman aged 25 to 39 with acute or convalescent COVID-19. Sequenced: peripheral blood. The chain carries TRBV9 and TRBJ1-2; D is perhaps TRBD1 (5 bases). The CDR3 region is CASSRQLGYGYTF. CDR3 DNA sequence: TGTGCCAGCAGCCGACAGCTAGGCTATGGCTACACCTTC.